This paragraph covers one T cell receptor beta chain sequence. The antigen remains undetermined. The sample belongs to a study of CD8 T cells in ankylosing spondylitis. Whole-study findings and limits: It appeared that ankylosing spondylitis blood was characterized by a TCR beta motif of several highly homologous variants.

MiXCR, applied by TCRdb to the 5' RACE reads, yields one record per CDR3 protein. The sample records about 89,000 distinct CDR3 sequences, roughly 27% being singletons. V shed 2 bases and J 5 bases; nucleotides not matched to a gene: 1. Per the germline V gene, CDR1 is KGHSH and CDR2 is LQKENI. This CDR3 spans 15 amino acids. V gene TRBV18 combines with J gene TRBJ2-2; TRBD1 matches 11 bases. This clonotype was obtained from a male donor with ankylosing spondylitis or in good health (not recorded which). Input material: blood, either unsorted or a sorted T cell fraction (not recorded which). CDR3 sequence reads: CASSPGTGGTGELFF. The CDR3 DNA reads TGTGCCAGCTCACCAGGGACAGGGGGAACCGGGGAGCTGTTTTTT.